These 25 T cell receptor beta chains were sequenced from one sample in a study of blood T cell repertoires in COVID-19. Sequenced by immunoSEQ multiplex PCR; TCRdb stores in-frame clones only, minus some. The sample carries tens of thousands of clones, roughly 80% recorded once. The sample comprised peripheral blood. These receptors were collected from a woman older than 75 with active or convalescent COVID-19.

V and J are TRBV10-3 and TRBJ2-3; TRBD2 matches 7 bases. Germline V gene lookup returns CDR1 ENHRY and CDR2 SYGVKD. V gave up 7 bases and J gave up 7 bases; unmatched junction bases: 14. There are 15 residues in the CDR3. Here the CDR3 DNA reads TGTGCCATCACTGCTACCACGGGGGGAATAAATACGCAGTATTTT. This gives the protein CAITATTGGINTQYF.

The rearrangement uses TRBV30 and TRBJ1-2, with TRBD1 identical over 7 bases. There are 13 residues in the CDR3. V dropped 4 bases and J dropped 3; count of bases not matched to a gene: 5. Germline values: CDR1 GTSNPN, CDR2 SVGIG (reference sequence). CDR3 bases: TGTGCCTGGAAACAGGGGCGAGACTATGGCTACACCTTC. Encoded protein: CAWKQGRDYGYTF. Full variable domain (missing parts from reference TRBV30 and TRBJ1-2): SQTIHQWPATLVQPVGSPLSLECTVEGTSNPNLYWYRQAAGRGLQLLFYSVGIGQISSEVPQNLSASRPQDRQFILSSKKLLLSDSGFYLCAWKQGRDYGYTFGSGTRLTVV.

The genes are TRBV5-1 and TRBJ1-5; 7 nucleotides line up with TRBD1. The CDR3 has 15 amino acids. Germline V CDR1 and CDR2: SGHRS, YFSETQ. V shed 0 bases, J shed 7 bases, and the junction held 7 bases outside the gene matches. CDR3 sequence (DNA): TGCGCCAGCAGCTTGGGCGGGACAGCAGGACAGCCCCAGCATTTT. Amino acids: CASSLGGTAGQPQHF.

The chain uses TRBV5-1 and TRBJ1-4; D gene ambiguous. The CDR3 covers 14 residues. In germline, CDR1 is SGHRS, CDR2 YFSETQ. V lost 2 bases and J 6 bases, leaving 11 bases between the germline ends. The CDR3 coding sequence is TGCGCCAGCAGCTTATACAGTTTGGATGAAAAACTGTTTTTT. It translates to CASSLYSLDEKLFF. The variable domain in full, with the rest retrieved from reference TRBV5-1 and TRBJ1-4, is KAGVTQTPRYLIKTRGQQVTLSCSPISGHRSVSWYQQTPGQGLQFLFEYFSETQRNKGNFPGRFSGRQFSNSRSEMNVSTLELGDSALYLCASSLYSLDEKLFFGSGTQLSVL.

The chain uses TRBV5-4 and TRBJ2-7; 8 bases fit TRBD2. The J segment lost 3 bases and the V segment lost 2 bases, leaving 7 bases of the junction unmatched. Germline CDR1 and CDR2: SGHNT and YYREEE (reference sequence). The CDR3 sequence is 15 residues long. The DNA for the CDR3 is TGTGCCAGCAGCTTTAACGACGGGGGGGACTACGAGCAGTACTTC. Protein: CASSFNDGGDYEQYF.

The V call is TRBV2, the J call TRBJ1-6, with 7 bases that match TRBD1. V shed 2 bases, J shed 8 bases, and the junction held 15 bases outside the gene matches. The length of the CDR3 is 18 residues. The germline V gene has CDR1 SNHLY and CDR2 FYNNEI. CDR3 sequence (DNA): TGTGCCAGCAGTGAATATTCGGTTGTTGGGACAGTACATTCACCCCTCCACTTT. Protein: CASSEYSVVGTVHSPLHF.

V usage is TRBV7-9 and J usage is TRBJ1-1; no definite D call. In germline, CDR1 is SEHNR, CDR2 FQNEAQ (reference sequence). CDR3 length: 13 residues. V lost 3 bases and J lost 3, with 8 bases in between. The CDR3 DNA is TGTGCCAGCAGCTTTTACCGGGACACTGAAGCTTTCTTT. Translating gives CASSFYRDTEAFF.

The chain combines TRBV7-2 with TRBJ2-4, with D hard to call. V gave up 5 bases and J gave up 0 bases, with 8 bases separating them. The CDR3 has 14 residues. CDR1 is SGHTA and CDR2 is FQGNSA in the germline V gene. CDR3: CASSENLAKNIQYF. CDR3 nucleotide sequence: TGTGCCAGCAGCGAGAATTTAGCCAAAAACATTCAGTACTTC.

This rearrangement joins TRBV27 to TRBJ1-1, with no clear D. This CDR3 spans 18 amino acids. Germline-derived CDR1 and CDR2 are MNHEY and SMNVEV (reference sequence). V dropped 2 bases and J dropped 1 base, with 20 bases sitting between them. This chain's CDR3 is CASSLGVGVLAPNTEAFF. The CDR3 bases are TGTGCCAGCAGTTTAGGGGTAGGTGTGCTAGCCCCGAACACTGAAGCTTTCTTT.

The J gene is TRBJ1-2, the V gene TRBV19; 7 nucleotides line up with TRBD1. Germline CDR1 LNHDA, CDR2 SQIVND (reference sequence). Germline trimming cut 4 bases from V and 4 bases from J; bases unmatched to any gene: 9. The CDR3 sequence is 15 residues long. CDR3 nucleotide sequence: TGTGCCAGTAGTACTACAGGGGTGATTGGCTATGGCTACACCTTC. Its translation is CASSTTGVIGYGYTF.

This chain uses TRBV9 with TRBJ2-7, with D unresolved. The CDR3 consists of 13 residues. CDR1 SGDLS and CDR2 YYNGEE come from the germline V gene. V lost 9 bases and J lost 0, with 13 bases in between. The CDR3 here is CATPDIYSYEQYF. CDR3 DNA: TGTGCCACCCCCGACATTTACTCCTACGAGCAGTACTTC.

A single count supports this clone. J is TRBJ2-7 and V is TRBV13, with TRBD2 matching 7 bases. The germline V gene encodes CDR1 PRHDT and CDR2 FYEKMQ (reference sequence). V trimming: 8 bases; J trimming: 6 bases; junction bases outside the gene matches: 13. This CDR3 contains 14 residues. The CDR3 coding sequence is TGTGCCAGCGATCCCCCCGGGAGGCCCGGCGAGCAGTACTTC. It translates to CASDPPGRPGEQYF.

The chain carries TRBV10-3 and TRBJ1-2; tentative D call: TRBD1 (6 bases). The V and J ends lost 4 bases and 8 bases respectively, with 20 bases between them. The CDR3 has 15 amino acids. Looked up from germline, CDR1 is ENHRY and CDR2 is SYGVKD. The CDR3 protein is CAISGQTTGAAGYTF. The CDR3 DNA reads as TGTGCCATCAGTGGCCAGACGACAGGCGCGGCGGGCTACACCTTC.

This clone was observed a few times. Other nucleotide sequences in the sample specify the same CDR3. The V call is TRBV27, the J call TRBJ1-1; 7 bases line up with TRBD1. V gave up 3 bases and J gave up 3 bases; unmatched junction bases: 4. The CDR3 runs 14 residues. Germline V gene lookup returns CDR1 MNHEY and CDR2 SMNVEV (reference sequence). DNA for the CDR3: TGTGCCAGCAGTTTGAGGGGACAGTACACTGAAGCTTTCTTT. Protein: CASSLRGQYTEAFF.

V and J are TRBV7-9 and TRBJ1-1; D is possibly TRBD1 (5 bases). Trimming removed 4 bases from V and 1 base from J, with 13 bases in between. The CDR3 extends over 15 amino acids. Germline CDR1 is SEHNR and CDR2 is FQNEAQ (reference sequence). The CDR3 bases are TGTGCCAGCAGCTCACGACGGGGGAGGAACACTGAAGCTTTCTTT. As protein: CASSSRRGRNTEAFF.

The V gene is TRBV7-3, the J gene TRBJ2-1; 10 bases are shared with TRBD1. There are 14 residues in the CDR3. The ends lost 5 bases at V and 9 bases at J; junction bases unmatched: 7. Germline V gene sequence: CDR1 SGHTA, CDR2 FQGTGA. CDR3 sequence (DNA): TGTGCCAGCAGCCGCGGGACAGGGGATACTGAGCAGTTCTTC. It codes for CASSRGTGDTEQFF.

The rearrangement links TRBV5-1 to TRBJ2-1; D gene ambiguous. V lost 0 bases, J lost 2 bases, and 12 bases lay in between. CDR1 is SGHRS and CDR2 is YFSETQ in the germline V gene. The CDR3 loop spans 16 amino acids. CDR3 DNA sequence: TGCGCCAGCAGCTTGGGACCCGCGGCGACCTACAATGAGCAGTTCTTC. Amino acid sequence: CASSLGPAATYNEQFF.

The chain uses TRBV6-6 and TRBJ1-2, with TRBD1 matching over 7 bases. Germline-derived CDR1 and CDR2 are MNHNY and SVGAGI (reference sequence). V lost 7 bases, J lost 7 bases, and 12 bases stayed unmatched. The CDR3 runs 14 residues. The DNA of the CDR3 is TGTGCCAGCACCCTGACAGGGAGTAGCTCTGGCTACACCTTC. This encodes CASTLTGSSSGYTF.

This chain joins TRBV6-5 and TRBJ1-1; tentatively, D is TRBD1 (6 bases). This CDR3 region has 15 residues. Trimming took 6 bases from V and 0 from J, leaving 14 bases between them. Germline values: CDR1 MNHEY, CDR2 SVGAGI. CDR3 in amino acids: CASRYAAGVNTEAFF. DNA for the CDR3: TGTGCCAGCAGATATGCTGCAGGGGTGAACACTGAAGCTTTCTTT.

The rearrangement uses TRBV5-1 and TRBJ2-1; the match to TRBD1 covers 7 bases. The CDR3 loop spans 16 amino acids. Germline CDR1 SGHRS, CDR2 YFSETQ. The V segment lost 4 bases and the J segment 0 bases; nucleotides outside the gene matches: 7. The CDR3: CASSKGQTFSYNEQFF. As DNA, the CDR3 is TGCGCCAGCAGCAAGGGACAGACTTTCTCCTACAATGAGCAGTTCTTC.

The gene calls are TRBV4-1 and TRBJ2-3, with TRBD1 identical over 8 bases. The CDR3 covers 15 residues. Germline lookup yields CDR1 MGHRA and CDR2 YSYEKL. The trim removed 2 bases at V and 2 bases at J, leaving 3 bases unmatched. The CDR3 spells CASSQQGADTDTQYF. The CDR3 coding sequence is TGCGCCAGCAGCCAACAGGGGGCAGACACAGATACGCAGTATTTT.

A few counts support this clone. This rearrangement joins TRBV29-1 to TRBJ2-2; 7 bases are a match to TRBD1. Germline values: CDR1 SQVTM, CDR2 ANQGSEA. CDR3 length: 15 amino acids. Germline trimming cut 6 bases from V and 2 bases from J; bases unmatched to any gene: 9. In DNA, the CDR3 is TGCAGCGTGAGAGGGGGCGCGGTAAACACCGGGGAGCTGTTTTTT. The encoded protein is CSVRGGAVNTGELFF.

The chain employs TRBV9 and TRBJ1-4; 9 bases are a match to TRBD1. CDR1 and CDR2 from the germline V gene are SGDLS and YYNGEE. After removal of 3 bases from V and 5 bases from J, the junction contained 2 bases not matched to a gene. The CDR3 is 14 amino acids. The CDR3 here is CASSEGTGNEKLFF. The CDR3 DNA reads as TGTGCCAGCAGCGAGGGGACAGGGAATGAAAAACTGTTTTTT.

The V call is TRBV2, the J call TRBJ2-1; the D gene is possibly TRBD1 (5 bases). From germline, CDR1 is SNHLY and CDR2 FYNNEI. This CDR3 region has 11 residues. Trimming took 7 bases from V and 4 from J, leaving 5 bases between them. The CDR3 bases are TGTGCCAGCAACAGGTACAATGAGCAGTTCTTC. It translates to CASNRYNEQFF.

The genes are TRBV14 and TRBJ2-1; no clear D gene. Per germline, CDR1 SGHDN and CDR2 FVKESK. The V and J ends lost 0 bases and 4 bases respectively, with 25 bases between them. The CDR3 spans 20 residues. The CDR3 DNA sequence: TGTGCCAGCAGCCAAGAGAGGTGGAGACGCCTCGCATTCACGTACAATGAGCAGTTCTTC. Its translation: CASSQERWRRLAFTYNEQFF.